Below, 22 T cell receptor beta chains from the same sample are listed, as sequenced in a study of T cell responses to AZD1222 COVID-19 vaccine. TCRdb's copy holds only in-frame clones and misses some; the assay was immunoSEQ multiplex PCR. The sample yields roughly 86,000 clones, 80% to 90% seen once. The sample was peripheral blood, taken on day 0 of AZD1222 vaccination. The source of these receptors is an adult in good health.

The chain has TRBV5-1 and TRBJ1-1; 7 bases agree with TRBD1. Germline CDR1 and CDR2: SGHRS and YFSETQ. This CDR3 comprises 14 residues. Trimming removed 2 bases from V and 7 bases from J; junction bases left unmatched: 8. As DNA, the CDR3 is TGCGCCAGCAGCTTCGGATGGACAGGAGATGAAGCTTTCTTT. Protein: CASSFGWTGDEAFF.

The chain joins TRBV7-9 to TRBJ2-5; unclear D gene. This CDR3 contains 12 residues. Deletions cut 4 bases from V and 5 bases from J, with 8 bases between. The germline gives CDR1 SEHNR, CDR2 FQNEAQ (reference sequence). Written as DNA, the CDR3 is TGTGCCAGCAGCTCAGATTGGGAGACCCAGTACTTC. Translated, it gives CASSSDWETQYF.

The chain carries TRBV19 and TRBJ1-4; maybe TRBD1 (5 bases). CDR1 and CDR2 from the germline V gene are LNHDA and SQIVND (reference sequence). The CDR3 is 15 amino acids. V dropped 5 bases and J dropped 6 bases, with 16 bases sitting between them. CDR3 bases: TGTGCCAGTAGTCCTCCCGAGACAGCAGATGAAAAACTGTTTTTT. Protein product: CASSPPETADEKLFF.

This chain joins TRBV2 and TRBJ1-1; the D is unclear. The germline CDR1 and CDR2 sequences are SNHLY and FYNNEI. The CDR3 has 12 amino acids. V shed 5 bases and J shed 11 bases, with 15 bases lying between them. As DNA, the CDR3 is TGTGCCAGCAGTACGGGCCCCGGCGGTGCTTTCTTT. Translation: CASSTGPGGAFF.

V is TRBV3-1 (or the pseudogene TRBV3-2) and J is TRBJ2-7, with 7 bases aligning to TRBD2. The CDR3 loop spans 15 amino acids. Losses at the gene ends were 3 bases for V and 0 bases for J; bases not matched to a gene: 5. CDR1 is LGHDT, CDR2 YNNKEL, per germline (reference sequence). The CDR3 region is CASSQGLAVSYEQYF. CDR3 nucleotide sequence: TGTGCCAGCAGCCAGGGCCTAGCGGTCTCCTACGAGCAGTACTTC.

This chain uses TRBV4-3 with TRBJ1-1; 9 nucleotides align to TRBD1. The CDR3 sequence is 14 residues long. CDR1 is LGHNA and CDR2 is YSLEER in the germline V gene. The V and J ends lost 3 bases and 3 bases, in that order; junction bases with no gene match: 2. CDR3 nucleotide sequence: TGCGCCAGCAGCCAGACAGGGGGATACACTGAAGCTTTCTTT. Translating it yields CASSQTGGYTEAFF.

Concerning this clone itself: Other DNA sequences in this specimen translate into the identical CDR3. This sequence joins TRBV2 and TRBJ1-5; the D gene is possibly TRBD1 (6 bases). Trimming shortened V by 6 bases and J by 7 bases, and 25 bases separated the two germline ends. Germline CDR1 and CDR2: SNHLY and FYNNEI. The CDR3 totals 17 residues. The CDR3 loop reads CASSPTGGGGVGQPQHF. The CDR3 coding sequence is TGTGCCAGCAGCCCCACTGGGGGCGGAGGGGTAGGACAGCCCCAGCATTTT. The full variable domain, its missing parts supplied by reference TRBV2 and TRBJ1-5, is EPEVTQTPSHQVTQMGQEVILRCVPISNHLYFYWYRQILGQKVEFLVSFYNNEISEKSEIFDDQFSVERPDGSNFTLKIRSTKLEDSAMYFCASSPTGGGGVGQPQHFGDGTRLSIL.

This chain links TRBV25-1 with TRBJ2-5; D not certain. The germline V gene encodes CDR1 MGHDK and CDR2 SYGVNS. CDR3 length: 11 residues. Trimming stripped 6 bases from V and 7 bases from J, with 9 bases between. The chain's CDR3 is CASRGVGTQYF. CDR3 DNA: TGTGCCAGCAGGGGCGTTGGGACCCAGTACTTC.

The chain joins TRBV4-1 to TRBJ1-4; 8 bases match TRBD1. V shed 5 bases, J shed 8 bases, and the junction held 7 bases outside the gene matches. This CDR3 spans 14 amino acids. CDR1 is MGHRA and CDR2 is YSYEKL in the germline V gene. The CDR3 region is CASSNRGGREKLFF. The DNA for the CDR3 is TGCGCCAGCAGCAACAGGGGGGGACGAGAAAAACTGTTTTTT.

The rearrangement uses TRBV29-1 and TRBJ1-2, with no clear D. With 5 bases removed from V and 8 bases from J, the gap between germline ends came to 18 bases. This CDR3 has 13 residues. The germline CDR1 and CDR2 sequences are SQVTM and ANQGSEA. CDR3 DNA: TGCAGCGTTTCACACCCTAGTAAGGCGGGCTACACCTTC. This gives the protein CSVSHPSKAGYTF.

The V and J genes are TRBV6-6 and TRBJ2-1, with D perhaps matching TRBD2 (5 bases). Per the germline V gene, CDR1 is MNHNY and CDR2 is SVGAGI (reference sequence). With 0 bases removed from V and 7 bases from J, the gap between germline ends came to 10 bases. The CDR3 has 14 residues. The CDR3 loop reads CASSYSIERNEQFF. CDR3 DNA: TGTGCCAGCAGTTACTCGATTGAGCGGAATGAGCAGTTCTTC.

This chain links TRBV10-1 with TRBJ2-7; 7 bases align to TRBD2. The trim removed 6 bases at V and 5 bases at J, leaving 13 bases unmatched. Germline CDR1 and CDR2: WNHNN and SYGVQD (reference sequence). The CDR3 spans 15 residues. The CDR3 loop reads CASSATSVGRHEQYF. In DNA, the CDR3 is TGCGCCAGCAGCGCTACTAGCGTCGGTCGCCACGAGCAGTACTTC.

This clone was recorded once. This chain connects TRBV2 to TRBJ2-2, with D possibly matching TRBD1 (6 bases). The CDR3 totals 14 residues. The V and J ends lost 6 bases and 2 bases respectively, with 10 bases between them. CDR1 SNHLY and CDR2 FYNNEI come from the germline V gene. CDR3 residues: CASRDRLNTGELFF. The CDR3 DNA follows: TGTGCCAGCAGGGACAGACTAAACACCGGGGAGCTGTTTTTT.

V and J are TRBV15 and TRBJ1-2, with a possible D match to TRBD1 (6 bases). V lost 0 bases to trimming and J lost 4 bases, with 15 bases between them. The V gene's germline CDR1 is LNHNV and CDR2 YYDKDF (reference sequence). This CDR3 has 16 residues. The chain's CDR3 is CATSREIRGGSYGYTF. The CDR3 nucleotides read TGTGCCACCAGCAGAGAGATCCGAGGGGGGTCCTATGGCTACACCTTC.

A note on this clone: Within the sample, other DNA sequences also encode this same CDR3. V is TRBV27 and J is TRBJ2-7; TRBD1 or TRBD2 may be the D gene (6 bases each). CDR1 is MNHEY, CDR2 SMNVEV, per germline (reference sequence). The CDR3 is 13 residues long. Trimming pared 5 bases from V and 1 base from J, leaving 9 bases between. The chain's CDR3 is CASSGGQSYEQYF. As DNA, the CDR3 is TGTGCCAGCAGTGGGGGGCAGTCCTACGAGCAGTACTTC.

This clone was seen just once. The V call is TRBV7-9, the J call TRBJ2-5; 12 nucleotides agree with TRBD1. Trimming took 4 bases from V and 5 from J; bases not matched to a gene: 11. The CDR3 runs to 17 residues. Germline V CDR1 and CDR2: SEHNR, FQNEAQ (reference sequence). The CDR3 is CASSSWGDRGPLETQYF. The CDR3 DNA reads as TGTGCCAGCAGCTCCTGGGGGGACAGGGGGCCTCTTGAGACCCAGTACTTC.

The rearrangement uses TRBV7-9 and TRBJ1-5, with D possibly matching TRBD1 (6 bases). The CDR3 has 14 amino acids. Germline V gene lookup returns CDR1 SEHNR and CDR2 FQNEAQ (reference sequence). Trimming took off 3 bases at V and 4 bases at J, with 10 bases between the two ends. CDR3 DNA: TGTGCCAGCAGCTTTTCGGGACAAAATCAGCCCCAGCATTTT. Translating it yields CASSFSGQNQPQHF. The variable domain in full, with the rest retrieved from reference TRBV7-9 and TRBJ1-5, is DTGVSQNPRHKITKRGQNVTFRCDPISEHNRLYWYRQTLGQGPEFLTYFQNEAQLEKSRLLSDRFSAERPKGSFSTLEIQRTEQGDSAMYLCASSFSGQNQPQHFGDGTRLSIL.

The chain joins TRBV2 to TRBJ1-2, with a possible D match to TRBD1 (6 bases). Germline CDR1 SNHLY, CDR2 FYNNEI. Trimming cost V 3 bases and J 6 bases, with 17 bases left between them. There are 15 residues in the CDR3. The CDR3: CASSDDWGAEDGYTF. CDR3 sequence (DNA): TGTGCCAGCAGTGACGATTGGGGGGCTGAGGATGGCTACACCTTC. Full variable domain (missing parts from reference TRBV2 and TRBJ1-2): EPEVTQTPSHQVTQMGQEVILRCVPISNHLYFYWYRQILGQKVEFLVSFYNNEISEKSEIFDDQFSVERPDGSNFTLKIRSTKLEDSAMYFCASSDDWGAEDGYTFGSGTRLTVV.

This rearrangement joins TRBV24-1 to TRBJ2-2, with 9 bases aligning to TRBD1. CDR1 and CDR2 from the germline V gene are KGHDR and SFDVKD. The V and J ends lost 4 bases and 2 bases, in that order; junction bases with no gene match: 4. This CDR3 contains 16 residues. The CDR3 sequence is CATSDSTGGNTGELFF. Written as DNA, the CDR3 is TGTGCCACCAGTGACTCGACAGGGGGAAACACCGGGGAGCTGTTTTTT.

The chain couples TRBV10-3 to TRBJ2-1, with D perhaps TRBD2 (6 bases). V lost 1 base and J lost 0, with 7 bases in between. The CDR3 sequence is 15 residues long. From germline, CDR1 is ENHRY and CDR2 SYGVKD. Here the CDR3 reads CAISELADSYNEQFF. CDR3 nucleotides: TGTGCCATCAGTGAGTTAGCGGACTCCTACAATGAGCAGTTCTTC.

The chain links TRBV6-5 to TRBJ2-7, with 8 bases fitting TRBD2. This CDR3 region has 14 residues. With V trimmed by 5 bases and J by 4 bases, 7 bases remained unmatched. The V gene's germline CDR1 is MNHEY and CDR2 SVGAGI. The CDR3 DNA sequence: TGTGCCAGCAGTCGGGGGGGCTCTACTTACGAGCAGTACTTC. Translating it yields CASSRGGSTYEQYF.

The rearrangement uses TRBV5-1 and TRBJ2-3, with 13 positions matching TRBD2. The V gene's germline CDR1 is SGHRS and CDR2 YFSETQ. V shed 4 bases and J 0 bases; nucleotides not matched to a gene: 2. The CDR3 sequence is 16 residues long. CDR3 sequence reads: CASSRGLAGSTDTQYF. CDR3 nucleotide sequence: TGCGCCAGCAGCCGGGGACTAGCGGGAAGCACAGATACGCAGTATTTT.